This T cell receptor (beta chain) was identified during a study of human T cells and chemical hapten exposure. Findings and limits, study-wide: Expanded TCRs formed significantly more large CDR3 similarity clusters than controls.

Germline CDR1 MNHEY, CDR2 SVGAGI. V lost 2 bases and J lost 3, with 20 bases in between. This CDR3 is 18 amino acids long. About this clonotype: Its specificity is unknown.

The time point here: pre-sensitization, week 0. Treatment in this sample: therapeutic diphenylcyclopropenone sensitization with weekly scalp DPC. Blood draws came first, before each patch test. MiXCR, run by TCRdb on the RACE reads, gives a single entry per CDR3 protein. The table has around 250,000 distinct CDR3 sequences, about 8.1% seen once. This clonotype was obtained from a woman between 40 and 50 years old with alopecia areata. Some clones in this sample may be carry-over from other donors' samples. The chain has TRBV6-5 and TRBJ1-5; tentative D call: TRBD1 (6 bases). The specimen comprised whole blood, sampled in connection with sensitization to the hapten diphenylcyclopropenone (DPC). This CDR3 is CASSYGLGGTAYNQPQHF. The CDR3, as DNA: TGTGCCAGCAGTTACGGGTTAGGGGGAACGGCTTACAATCAGCCCCAGCATTTT.